These 26 T cell receptor beta chains originate from one sample sequenced in a study of control samples from healthy donors and cancer patients. Assay: immunoSEQ multiplex PCR; the TCRdb copy retains only in-frame clones and omits some. The repertoire consists of some 170,000 clones, with around 94% occurring once and the leading ten covering 12% to 15%. Sequenced input: PBMCs. These receptors were collected from a man aged 60 to 75 with colorectal cancer.

V is TRBV10-1 and J is TRBJ2-5; D is ambiguous. V was cut by 1 base and J by 2 bases, with 5 bases left in between. The germline V gene encodes CDR1 WNHNN and CDR2 SYGVQD (reference sequence). The CDR3 sequence is 13 residues long. CDR3 amino acids: CASSEWGQETQYF. The CDR3 region has the DNA TGCGCCAGCAGTGAGTGGGGTCAAGAGACCCAGTACTTC.

The chain combines TRBV6-2 or TRBV6-3 with TRBJ1-5, with a possible D match to TRBD1 (6 bases). Trimming pared 6 bases from V and 6 bases from J, leaving 15 bases between. This CDR3 comprises 14 residues. Germline V gives CDR1 MNHEY, CDR2 SVGEGT. CDR3 DNA: TGTGCCAGCAGCCCCCGACAGGCTGCTCAGCCCCAGCATTTT. Translated, it gives CASSPRQAAQPQHF.

This clone was detected only once. The chain couples TRBV19 to TRBJ2-5; 10 bases map to TRBD1. The V gene's germline CDR1 is LNHDA and CDR2 SQIVND (reference sequence). The CDR3 is 13 amino acids. The trim removed 5 bases at V and 7 bases at J, leaving 4 bases unmatched. The CDR3 sequence: CASSPRTGGTQYF. In nucleotides, the CDR3 is TGTGCCAGTAGTCCCCGGACAGGGGGGACCCAGTACTTC.

The V call is TRBV5-1, the J call TRBJ2-7, with D perhaps TRBD1 (5 bases). CDR3 length: 16 residues. Trimming took off 0 bases at V and 4 bases at J, with 17 bases between the two ends. Per the germline V gene, CDR1 is SGHRS and CDR2 is YFSETQ. CDR3 sequence (DNA): TGCGCCAGCAGCTTGGCCCGGGCAGACAGTAGGTACGAGCAGTACTTC. This encodes CASSLARADSRYEQYF.

This clone was seen once. This chain joins TRBV29-1 and TRBJ2-7, with D possibly TRBD2 on 5 matching bases. The CDR3 sequence is 11 residues long. Germline values: CDR1 SQVTM, CDR2 ANQGSEA. The ends were cut back, 7 bases at V and 2 bases at J, with 9 bases in the middle. The CDR3 here is CSAGEAYEQYF. In nucleotides, the CDR3 is TGCAGCGCCGGGGAAGCCTACGAGCAGTACTTC.

V is TRBV11-2 and J is TRBJ2-5, with 11 bases fitting TRBD2. Germline lookup yields CDR1 SGHAT and CDR2 FQNNGV. J gave up 5 bases and V 5 bases, and 7 bases lay outside the gene matches. The CDR3 sequence is 15 residues long. The CDR3, as DNA: TGTGCCAGCAGCGCTGCTAGCGGGGGGTGGGAGACCCAGTACTTC. The encoded protein is CASSAASGGWETQYF.

The CDR3: CATAPGQGDGYTF. CDR3 DNA sequence: TGTGCCACCGCTCCGGGACAGGGGGATGGCTACACCTTC. This sequence joins TRBV25-1 and TRBJ1-2; 11 bases agree with TRBD1. The CDR3 totals 13 residues. The trim removed 10 bases at V and 6 bases at J, leaving 7 bases unmatched. The germline V gene encodes CDR1 MGHDK and CDR2 SYGVNS.

The J gene is TRBJ1-2, the V gene TRBV6-5; tentatively, D is TRBD1 (6 bases). Per germline, CDR1 MNHEY and CDR2 SVGAGI. V lost 6 bases and J 0 bases, leaving 14 bases between the germline ends. The CDR3 covers 15 residues. The CDR3 spells CASSITGTSNYGYTF. CDR3 nucleotide sequence: TGTGCCAGCAGCATTACAGGGACCTCTAACTATGGCTACACCTTC.

This chain links TRBV28 with TRBJ1-5, with TRBD1 matching over 8 bases. Germline V gene sequence: CDR1 MDHEN, CDR2 SYDVKM. The V segment lost 5 bases and the J segment 7 bases; nucleotides outside the gene matches: 4. The CDR3 extends over 13 amino acids. Here the CDR3 DNA reads TGTGCCAGCAGTGGACAGGGAGGCCAGCCCCAGCATTTT. Its protein is CASSGQGGQPQHF.

The V call is TRBV11-3, the J call TRBJ1-1, with TRBD1 matching 8 bases. The CDR3 is 13 residues long. Germline V gives CDR1 SGHNT, CDR2 YENEEA. The ends lost 1 base at V and 7 bases at J; junction bases unmatched: 2. CDR3 residues: CASSLVTGGEAFF. The CDR3 nucleotides are TGTGCCAGCAGCTTAGTTACAGGGGGTGAAGCTTTCTTT.

This clone is a singleton in its sample. The J gene is TRBJ1-5, the V gene TRBV24-1; a possible D gene is TRBD1 (5 bases). This CDR3 contains 14 residues. Trimming stripped 9 bases from V and 7 bases from J, with 18 bases between. CDR1 and CDR2 from the germline V gene are KGHDR and SFDVKD. CDR3 bases: TGTGCCACCGGAGTGGCAGGGTCCTACCAGCCCCAGCATTTT. Protein: CATGVAGSYQPQHF.

This clone occurred once. The V gene is TRBV12-3 or TRBV12-4, the J gene TRBJ1-5; no clear D. Deletions cut 4 bases from V and 9 bases from J, with 10 bases between. The CDR3 contains 12 residues. CDR3 nucleotides: TGTGCCAGCAGTTGGGGAACTCGGCCCCAGCATTTT. Its protein is CASSWGTRPQHF.

V is TRBV3-1 (or the pseudogene TRBV3-2) and J is TRBJ2-6; TRBD2 agrees at 7 bases. The CDR3 contains 17 residues. Germline assignment: CDR1 LGHDT and CDR2 YNNKEL (reference sequence). Germline trimming cut 4 bases from V and 0 bases from J; bases unmatched to any gene: 6. CDR3 DNA: TGTGCCAGCAGCCTAGGGACTATCTTCTCTGGGGCCAACGTCCTGACTTTC. Translating gives CASSLGTIFSGANVLTF.

V is TRBV5-1 and J is TRBJ2-3, with D perhaps TRBD1 or TRBD2 (5 bases each). The CDR3 sequence is 15 residues long. The V gene's germline CDR1 is SGHRS and CDR2 YFSETQ. With 2 bases removed from V and 5 bases from J, the gap between germline ends came to 15 bases. The CDR3 DNA reads TGCGCCAGCAGCTTCGGGACGTCCTTAGGAGATACGCAGTATTTT. Translation: CASSFGTSLGDTQYF.

The chain employs TRBV5-1 and TRBJ1-2, with a tentative D call TRBD1 (6 bases). V was trimmed by 3 bases and J by 2 bases, leaving 14 bases between them. The CDR3 totals 15 residues. The germline CDR1 and CDR2 sequences are SGHRS and YFSETQ. CDR3 in amino acids: CASSSQGELNYGYTF. As DNA, the CDR3 is TGCGCCAGCAGCTCACAGGGAGAGCTCAACTATGGCTACACCTTC.

This clone appeared a single time. V and J are TRBV7-2 and TRBJ2-1; D perhaps matches TRBD1 (5 bases). The CDR3 runs to 17 residues. Trimming removed 1 base from V and 6 bases from J, with 19 bases in between. From germline, CDR1 is SGHTA and CDR2 FQGNSA. In DNA, the CDR3 is TGTGCCAGCAGCTTAGGAGGTTTCCCGGAAAGGGGCAATGAGCAGTTCTTC. Protein sequence: CASSLGGFPERGNEQFF.

The J gene is TRBJ1-3, the V gene TRBV14; D is unclear. Germline V gene lookup returns CDR1 SGHDN and CDR2 FVKESK. CDR3 size: 14 residues. The germline V and J ends were trimmed by 8 bases and 1 base, with 12 bases remaining between them. The CDR3 sequence: CASRSSASGNTIYF. CDR3 sequence (DNA): TGTGCCAGCCGTTCCTCGGCATCTGGAAACACCATATATTTT. Combining the CDR3 with reference TRBV14 and TRBJ1-3 gives the whole variable domain EAGVTQFPSHSVIEKGQTVTLRCDPISGHDNLYWYRRVMGKEIKFLLHFVKESKQDESGMPNNRFLAERTGGTYSTLKVQPAELEDSGVYFCASRSSASGNTIYFGEGSWLTVV.

The chain is built from TRBV27 and TRBJ2-7; tentative D call: TRBD2 (5 bases). The CDR3 length is 14 residues. V lost 2 bases and J 5 bases, leaving 13 bases between the germline ends. Germline V gene lookup returns CDR1 MNHEY and CDR2 SMNVEV (reference sequence). CDR3 nucleotides: TGTGCCAGCAGTTTAGTGATAGGGAGAAACGAGCAGTACTTC. Its protein is CASSLVIGRNEQYF.

The chain carries TRBV4-1 and TRBJ1-5; a weak D match, TRBD1 (5 bases). V gave up 1 base and J gave up 9 bases, with 22 bases separating them. CDR1 and CDR2 (germline): MGHRA, YSYEKL. CDR3 length: 17 residues. The CDR3 protein is CASSQARGRGFPVPQHF. In DNA, the CDR3 is TGCGCCAGCAGCCAAGCTCGGGGACGGGGGTTTCCCGTGCCCCAGCATTTT.

The rearrangement joins TRBV6-5 to TRBJ2-7; 9 bases are shared with TRBD1. V lost 6 bases to trimming and J lost 3 bases; unmatched junction nucleotides: 9. Germline loops: CDR1 MNHEY, CDR2 SVGAGI. This CDR3 region has 15 residues. CDR3 region: CASSRSGTGLYEQYF. For the CDR3, the DNA is TGTGCCAGCAGCCGCTCCGGGACAGGGCTCTACGAGCAGTACTTC.

The chain recombines TRBV30 with TRBJ1-2; D not resolved. Germline lookup yields CDR1 GTSNPN and CDR2 SVGIG (reference sequence). V lost 0 bases, J lost 11 bases, and 13 bases lay in between. The CDR3 covers 12 residues. CDR3 sequence: CAWSVVQTQYTF. The CDR3 nucleotides read TGTGCCTGGAGTGTCGTACAGACGCAATACACCTTC.

The gene calls are TRBV27 and TRBJ2-2; D is ambiguous. CDR3 length: 12 residues. From germline, CDR1 is MNHEY and CDR2 SMNVEV (reference sequence). Trimming shortened V by 4 bases and J by 4 bases, and 4 bases separated the two germline ends. The DNA of the CDR3 is TGTGCCAGCAGTTCCCTCACCGGGGAGCTGTTTTTT. This encodes CASSSLTGELFF.

The chain uses TRBV19 and TRBJ2-7; TRBD1 matches 9 bases. The CDR3 length is 13 residues. Unmatched junction bases numbered 3, after V lost 6 bases and J lost 3 bases. Germline V lookup: CDR1 LNHDA, CDR2 SQIVND (reference sequence). The CDR3 sequence is CASSKTGGYEQYF. CDR3 sequence (DNA): TGTGCCAGTAGCAAGACAGGGGGCTACGAGCAGTACTTC. The whole variable domain, filled in from reference TRBV19 and TRBJ2-7, reads DGGITQSPKYLFRKEGQNVTLSCEQNLNHDAMYWYRQDPGQGLRLIYYSQIVNDFQKGDIAEGYSVSREKKESFPLTVTSAQKNPTAFYLCASSKTGGYEQYFGPGTRLTVT.

The chain is built from TRBV19 and TRBJ2-3; a possible D gene is TRBD2 (6 bases). Germline CDR1 and CDR2: LNHDA and SQIVND (reference sequence). Trimming took 3 bases from V and 0 from J, leaving 16 bases between them. The CDR3 totals 17 residues. CDR3 sequence (DNA): TGTGCCAGTAGTATTATCCTCCCCGGGACTAGCACAGATACGCAGTATTTT. This gives the protein CASSIILPGTSTDTQYF.

The chain uses TRBV15 and TRBJ2-4; D may match TRBD1 or TRBD2 (5 bases each). The length of the CDR3 is 14 residues. V lost 2 bases and J 6 bases, leaving 11 bases between the germline ends. The germline CDR1 and CDR2 sequences are LNHNV and YYDKDF (reference sequence). The CDR3 DNA follows: TGTGCCACCAGCAGATCCGGGACGGCAAACATTCAGTACTTC. This sequence encodes CATSRSGTANIQYF.

V is TRBV10-3 and J is TRBJ2-7; 10 bases are shared with TRBD1. The germline V gene has CDR1 ENHRY and CDR2 SYGVKD. V trimming: 9 bases; J trimming: 3 bases; junction bases outside the gene matches: 5. The CDR3 is 13 residues long. CDR3 sequence reads: CAITGTGDYEQYF. The CDR3 DNA sequence: TGTGCCATTACCGGGACAGGGGACTACGAGCAGTACTTC.